These 27 T cell receptor beta chains share one sample of origin, sequenced in a study of radiotherapy plus CTLA-4 blockade in lung cancer. Assay: immunoSEQ multiplex PCR; the TCRdb copy retains only in-frame clones and omits some. The top ten hold around 5.1% of the sample, which has tens of thousands of clones, 84% seen once. The source material was peripheral blood, sampled from a patient treated with radiotherapy plus ipilimumab. Receptor source: a human donor with non-small cell lung cancer whose response to radiotherapy plus ipilimumab could not be evaluated.

V is TRBV7-2 and J is TRBJ1-2; maybe TRBD1 (5 bases). The CDR3 extends over 14 amino acids. The germline V gene has CDR1 SGHTA and CDR2 FQGNSA. V gave up 4 bases and J gave up 4 bases, with 13 bases separating them. This CDR3 reads CASSSSGRTYGYTF. The CDR3 bases are TGTGCCAGCAGCTCCTCAGGGAGGACCTATGGCTACACCTTC.

The rearrangement joins TRBV7-2 to TRBJ2-7, with D uncertain. Germline V gene lookup returns CDR1 SGHTA and CDR2 FQGNSA. CDR3 length equals 14 residues. The V end lost 2 bases, the J end lost 2 bases, and 10 bases lay between the germline ends. The CDR3 nucleotides are TGTGCCAGCAGCTTAAAGCATTTGCCCTACGAGCAGTACTTC. This translates into CASSLKHLPYEQYF.

This chain uses TRBV5-1 with TRBJ2-1, with 7 bases lining up with TRBD2. Trimming removed 1 base from V and 5 bases from J; junction bases left unmatched: 6. The germline CDR1 and CDR2 sequences are SGHRS and YFSETQ. The CDR3 extends over 15 amino acids. The CDR3 DNA follows: TGCGCCAGCAGCTTGCACCGGGACTACAACAATGAGCAGTTCTTC. It translates to CASSLHRDYNNEQFF.

This clone has just a few counts. The chain has TRBV7-8 and TRBJ2-1; D is possibly TRBD1 (6 bases). This CDR3 spans 14 amino acids. V lost 5 bases to trimming and J lost 4 bases, with 12 bases between them. Per germline, CDR1 SGHVS and CDR2 FQNEAQ. The CDR3 spells CASSVSGQYNEQFF. The CDR3 nucleotides are TGTGCCAGCAGCGTATCTGGACAGTACAATGAGCAGTTCTTC.

This chain's CDR3 is CASSDDRLGNYGYTF. Here the CDR3 DNA reads TGTGCCAGCAGTGACGACAGGCTCGGTAACTATGGCTACACCTTC. V is TRBV28 and J is TRBJ1-2; D possibly corresponds to TRBD1 (6 bases). Germline V gene lookup returns CDR1 MDHEN and CDR2 SYDVKM. The CDR3 is 15 residues long. V was shortened by 5 bases and J by 1 base, with 14 bases between the two germline ends.

This clone was seen a single time. The V and J genes are TRBV4-3 and TRBJ2-1; 7 bases fit TRBD2. This CDR3 spans 17 amino acids. The germline V gene has CDR1 LGHNA and CDR2 YSLEER. With V trimmed by 4 bases and J by 7 bases, 16 bases remained unmatched. The CDR3 DNA follows: TGCGCCAGCAGCCCGATTCTTTCTGCGGGAGTAGGAAATGAGCAGTTCTTC. It specifies CASSPILSAGVGNEQFF.

By share, this clone ranks as medium-sized. The V and J genes are TRBV27 and TRBJ1-5, with 7 positions matching TRBD1. The V gene end was trimmed by 5 bases and the J gene end by 5 bases; junction bases not matched to a gene: 6. CDR1 is MNHEY, CDR2 SMNVEV, per germline (reference sequence). CDR3 size: 14 residues. The CDR3: CASSLFTGDQPQHF. In DNA form, the CDR3 reads TGTGCCAGCAGTCTCTTCACAGGGGATCAGCCCCAGCATTTT.

The chain is built from TRBV7-2 and TRBJ2-2; TRBD2 agrees at 10 bases. The CDR3 consists of 14 residues. V lost 5 bases and J lost 6; bases outside the gene matches: 3. Germline lookup yields CDR1 SGHTA and CDR2 FQGNSA. In DNA form, the CDR3 reads TGTGCCAGCAGCCTAAGCGGGAGGGCCGGGGAGCTGTTTTTT. Translation gives CASSLSGRAGELFF.

This clone was counted a few times. The chain couples TRBV5-1 to TRBJ2-7; 8 bases map to TRBD1. Germline assignment: CDR1 SGHRS and CDR2 YFSETQ. V shed 4 bases, J shed 3 bases, and the junction held 6 bases outside the gene matches. The CDR3 spans 14 residues. CDR3 loop: CASSTGQGGYEQYF. CDR3 bases: TGCGCCAGCAGCACCGGACAGGGAGGCTACGAGCAGTACTTC.

This clone occurred a few times. This chain connects TRBV28 to TRBJ2-7, with 10 bases fitting TRBD2. Germline V gene lookup returns CDR1 MDHEN and CDR2 SYDVKM. The CDR3 is made up of 15 amino acids. Trimming at V came to 5 bases and at J to 3 bases, leaving 7 bases not matched to a gene. The CDR3 region has the DNA TGTGCCAGCAGTGATCTAGCGGGAGTAGGCTACGAGCAGTACTTC. This encodes CASSDLAGVGYEQYF.

V is TRBV7-9 and J is TRBJ1-4, with D unclear. Germline CDR1 is SEHNR and CDR2 is FQNEAQ (reference sequence). This CDR3 spans 15 amino acids. Between the trimmed V and J ends, which lost 2 bases and 2 bases, there was a span of 9 bases. CDR3 bases: TGTGCCAGCAGCTTAACGACGGGTACTAATGAAAAACTGTTTTTT. It translates to CASSLTTGTNEKLFF.

The chain has TRBV9 and TRBJ1-1; perhaps TRBD1 as D (5 bases). Trimming removed 2 bases from V and 1 base from J, with 15 bases in between. The germline gives CDR1 SGDLS, CDR2 YYNGEE. This CDR3 contains 16 residues. The CDR3, as DNA: TGTGCCAGCAGCGTGGCCCACCAGGGTGGGAACACTGAAGCTTTCTTT. Amino acids: CASSVAHQGGNTEAFF.

The genes are TRBV5-1 and TRBJ1-1; 8 bases map to TRBD1. With V trimmed by 2 bases and J by 1 base, 4 bases remained unmatched. The CDR3 length is 15 residues. The germline V gene encodes CDR1 SGHRS and CDR2 YFSETQ. The CDR3 nucleotides are TGCGCCAGCAGCTTCCAGGGGGCCGCGAACACTGAAGCTTTCTTT. It translates to CASSFQGAANTEAFF.

The CDR3 DNA reads as TGTGCCAGCACGCTAGCGGGGTTCTCCTACGAGCAGTACTTC. It yields the protein CASTLAGFSYEQYF. J is TRBJ2-7 and V is TRBV28; TRBD2 agrees at 9 bases. With V trimmed by 7 bases and J by 0 bases, 4 bases remained unmatched. This CDR3 comprises 14 residues. The V gene's germline CDR1 is MDHEN and CDR2 SYDVKM.

The J gene is TRBJ2-5, the V gene TRBV11-2; a weak D match, TRBD2 (5 bases). Gene TRBJ2-7 matches the end of the DNA better, so the J call may be wrong. Germline CDR1 and CDR2: SGHAT and FQNNGV. The CDR3 totals 13 residues. As DNA, the CDR3 is TGTGCCAGCAGCTTAGGGGAGTCCTACGAGCAGTACTTC. Its protein product is CASSLGESYEQYF.

The chain is built from TRBV7-2 and TRBJ2-1; 11 nucleotides line up with TRBD2. This CDR3 comprises 15 residues. The ends lost 3 bases at V and 6 bases at J; junction bases unmatched: 4. Germline V gene lookup returns CDR1 SGHTA and CDR2 FQGNSA. The CDR3 nucleotides read TGTGCCAGCAGCTTGGTAGGGACTAGCGGCAATGAGCAGTTCTTC. Protein sequence: CASSLVGTSGNEQFF.

The chain couples TRBV5-1 to TRBJ2-3; 9 nucleotides align to TRBD1. Germline CDR1 SGHRS, CDR2 YFSETQ. The CDR3 is 16 residues long. V shed 3 bases, J shed 3 bases, and the junction held 8 bases outside the gene matches. The CDR3 loop reads CASSSTGGVGTDTQYF. CDR3 DNA sequence: TGCGCCAGCAGCTCTACAGGGGGCGTCGGGACAGATACGCAGTATTTT.

As to this clone: The same CDR3 also results from other DNA sequences found in this sample. V usage is TRBV7-9 and J usage is TRBJ1-1; D perhaps matches TRBD1 (5 bases). V shed 2 bases and J shed 1 base, with 8 bases lying between them. This CDR3 has 14 residues. Looked up from germline, CDR1 is SEHNR and CDR2 is FQNEAQ (reference sequence). The DNA for the CDR3 is TGTGCCAGCAGCTTAAGGGGCTCGAACACTGAAGCTTTCTTT. Encoded protein: CASSLRGSNTEAFF. Complete variable domain (other parts from reference TRBV7-9 and TRBJ1-1): DTGVSQNPRHKITKRGQNVTFRCDPISEHNRLYWYRQTLGQGPEFLTYFQNEAQLEKSRLLSDRFSAERPKGSFSTLEIQRTEQGDSAMYLCASSLRGSNTEAFFGQGTRLTVV.

This rearrangement joins TRBV6-5 to TRBJ1-2; 9 positions agree with TRBD1. V trimming: 1 base; J trimming: 2 bases; junction bases outside the gene matches: 5. Germline CDR1 and CDR2: MNHEY and SVGAGI. The CDR3 runs to 16 residues. The CDR3 sequence is CASSYYSGTGNYGYTF. As DNA, the CDR3 is TGTGCCAGCAGTTACTATTCCGGGACAGGGAACTATGGCTACACCTTC.

As to this clone: At one end, the junction sequence differs from germline, possibly due to a read error. The rearrangement joins TRBV18 to TRBJ2-1; D is unclear. Per germline, CDR1 KGHSH and CDR2 LQKENI. The CDR3 is made up of 11 amino acids. CDR3 sequence reads: CASSLYDEQFF. The DNA of the CDR3 is TGTGCCAGCTCACTCTACGATGAGCAGTTCTTC.

The rearrangement links TRBV10-1 to TRBJ2-5; D is possibly TRBD2 (6 bases). The J call is uncertain, as TRBJ2-7 better fits the DNA end. The CDR3 totals 15 residues. Germline V gene lookup returns CDR1 WNHNN and CDR2 SYGVQD (reference sequence). CDR3 region: CASSESREDPYEQYF. The CDR3 DNA reads as TGCGCCAGCAGTGAGTCGAGGGAGGACCCCTACGAGCAGTACTTC.

The V call is TRBV4-3, the J call TRBJ1-2; possible D gene TRBD1, 5 bases. V lost 4 bases, J lost 8 bases, and 14 bases lay in between. Germline V gives CDR1 LGHNA, CDR2 YSLEER. CDR3 size: 13 residues. In DNA form, the CDR3 reads TGCGCCAGCAGCCCTAACAGGAATGGAGGCTACACCTTC. Translating it yields CASSPNRNGGYTF.

In its sample, this clone was seen once. The rearrangement uses TRBV5-6 and TRBJ2-1; TRBD2 matches 9 bases. The CDR3 is 15 residues long. Germline V gene sequence: CDR1 SGHDT, CDR2 YYEEEE. V shed 1 base, J shed 14 bases, and the junction held 13 bases outside the gene matches. CDR3 DNA: TGTGCCAGCAGCTTGTGGGCGGGAGGGCCTAGGGGTAAGTTCTTC. Its protein product is CASSLWAGGPRGKFF. The full variable domain, rest sourced from reference TRBV5-6 and TRBJ2-1, is DAGVTQSPTHLIKTRGQQVTLRCSPKSGHDTVSWYQQALGQGPQFIFQYYEEEERQRGNFPDRFSGHQFPNYSSELNVNALLLGDSALYLCASSLWAGGPRGKFFGPGTRLTVL.

The chain recombines TRBV7-9 with TRBJ1-1; 8 nucleotides line up with TRBD1. CDR3 length: 13 amino acids. V lost 5 bases, J lost 3 bases, and 2 bases stayed unmatched. The germline V gene has CDR1 SEHNR and CDR2 FQNEAQ (reference sequence). CDR3 sequence reads: CASSLRGHTEAFF. In DNA form, the CDR3 reads TGTGCCAGCAGCCTCAGGGGGCACACTGAAGCTTTCTTT.

J is TRBJ2-4 and V is TRBV7-2; tentative D call: TRBD2 (5 bases). V gave up 1 base and J gave up 8 bases, with 24 bases separating them. The CDR3 extends over 18 amino acids. Per germline, CDR1 SGHTA and CDR2 FQGNSA. The CDR3 bases are TGTGCCAGCAGCTTAGGCCTCTCGAGGGCCGGGCGGTGGGACATTCAGTACTTC. Amino acid sequence: CASSLGLSRAGRWDIQYF.

The chain couples TRBV9 to TRBJ2-6; possible D gene TRBD1, 5 bases. The CDR3 extends over 15 amino acids. V lost 6 bases to trimming and J lost 0 bases, with 10 bases between them. CDR1 and CDR2 (germline): SGDLS, YYNGEE. The CDR3 DNA reads as TGTGCCAGCACCTTAGACAGCTCTGGGGCCAACGTCCTGACTTTC. It is translated as CASTLDSSGANVLTF.

This chain connects TRBV6-5 to TRBJ2-4; TRBD1 aligns across 8 bases. The CDR3 totals 14 residues. Losses at the gene ends were 5 bases for V and 8 bases for J; bases not matched to a gene: 8. Germline loops: CDR1 MNHEY, CDR2 SVGAGI. The CDR3 sequence is CASSPDRGADIQYF. The CDR3 bases are TGTGCCAGCAGTCCCGACAGGGGAGCGGACATTCAGTACTTC.